This TCR beta chain was retrieved from a study of CD8 T cells in ankylosing spondylitis (dated 2017 in TCRdb). Regarding the research as a whole: T cell receptor beta repertoires were profiled in healthy donors and ankylosing spondylitis patients so that disease-linked TCR variants could be found. The full study cohort comprised about 24 ankylosing spondylitis patients and some 100 healthy donors. Samples of peripheral blood were taken, and for ankylosing spondylitis patients, synovial fluid was collected as well. Overall results and qualifications from the work: Blood from ankylosing spondylitis patients appeared to be characterized by a TCR beta motif composed of about eight highly homologous amino acid variants. Some motif variants were previously reported in synovial fluid and blood of reactive arthritis patients, suggesting common disease-initiation mechanisms. The disease-linked clones showed a CD8+ phenotype and occurred at relatively low frequencies in peripheral blood. The disease-linked clones were reported as significantly enriched in matched synovial fluid samples from ankylosing spondylitis patients.

Note on this clonotype: Its antigen is unknown. No much larger clonotype is one base removed from it; base qualities were not supplied.

The germline V gene sets CDR1 to LGHNA and CDR2 to YSLEER. Germline trimming amounts to 1 base on V and 6 bases on J, with 17 as the count of junction bases outside the gene matches. The cysteine opens and the phenylalanine closes a CDR3 of 19 amino acids. Here the CDR3 DNA is all that survives: 57 bases in frame from base 1. TCRdb names Illumina HiSeq 2500 as the instrument used. Quantitative 5'-RACE with molecular barcodes was the method used to prepare the TCR beta libraries. As for how the authors treated the data: A new computational method, built on a probabilistic model of VDJ rearrangement, was used to identify disease-linked TCR variants. In-frame beta chains were kept once TCRdb had trimmed the public reads at Q25 with fastp and called clones with MiXCR. CDR3 protein duplicates are merged, each entry listing the most common genes and DNA. The V and J calls come from TCRdb's annotation, not from the publication. The sample has about 220,000 distinct CDR3 sequences on record, approximately 20% of them singletons. Roughly 46% of the sample is held by the ten biggest clonotypes.

The sequencing input was blood, either unsorted or a sorted T cell fraction (not recorded which). This sequence uses TRBV4-3 and TRBJ2-2; 7 bases in the middle match TRBD1. This clonotype originated in a male donor with ankylosing spondylitis. The CDR3 region reads CASSQAGTAVWIPPGELFF. The nucleotides are TGCGCCAGCAGCCAAGCCGGGACAGCAGTCTGGATCCCCCCCGGGGAGCTGTTTTTT.